The text below deals with one T cell receptor (beta chain). No antigen is known for it. This entry belongs to a study of beta chain features in type 1 diabetes. Whole-study findings and limits: A greater similarity of naive, central memory and Treg TCRB repertoires was seen among patients than among healthy donors. Researchers report that Type 1 diabetes patients had moderately but significantly shorter TCRB CDR3s across all four CD4+ subsets.

Sorted cells reached over 95% purity in every population. The V and J ends lost 3 bases and 1 base, in that order; junction bases with no gene match: 1. Germline-derived CDR1 and CDR2 are SGHNT and YYREEE (reference sequence). This CDR3 comprises 15 residues. Expressed TCRB transcripts were sequenced, since all the RNA that had been isolated was reverse transcribed. Method: immunoSEQ multiplex PCR; TCRdb's copy keeps in-frame clones and lacks some. Here the sample spans roughly 240,000 clones, about 63% being singletons. The chain combines TRBV5-4 with TRBJ2-1, with 10 bases fitting TRBD1. The sequence was obtained from a young man in good health. Material for sequencing was naive CD4+ T cells from blood. DNA for the CDR3: TGTGCCAGCAGCTCGGACAGGGGGTCCTACAATGAGCAGTTCTTC. It yields the protein CASSSDRGSYNEQFF.